This TCR beta chain emerged from a study of regulatory T cells in long-lasting Graves disease. At the level of the study: Disease was considered persistent Graves' disease after over 5 years of antithyroid drugs (with positive TSH receptor antibodies). Study results and caveats: TRBV28, TRBJ1-2 and TRBJ2-5 were segments that persistent disease favored. Persistent Graves' patients showed less TCR diversity than newly diagnosed ones.

Through Arm-PCR of CDR3 regions and iRepertoire HTBI primers, TCR beta libraries were built. From the multiplex PCR reads, TCRdb called clonotypes with MiXCR, one entry per CDR3 protein. Of roughly 500,000 distinct CDR3 sequences in the sample, around a fifth were seen once. CDR3 length: 17 residues. J gave up 6 bases and V 2 bases, and 9 bases lay outside the gene matches. Germline CDR1 and CDR2: MNHEY and SVGEGT. Time point indicated: persistent/refractory GD, antithyroid drugs over 5 years with positive TRAb. Extracted PBMC RNA gave rise to the TCR library. American Thyroid Association guidelines were used to diagnose Graves' disease. A few counts support this clonotype. The antigen is not known.

This sequence joins TRBV6-2 or TRBV6-3 and TRBJ2-1; 11 nucleotides match TRBD2. The sequence was collected from a female donor with Graves disease. This sample comprised peripheral blood mononuclear cells (PBMCs), obtained when the disease was refractory, from a patient treated with antithyroid drugs. The CDR3 is CASSYQTTGTSGNEQFF. The CDR3 coding sequence is TGTGCCAGCAGTTACCAAACTACGGGGACTAGCGGCAATGAGCAGTTCTTC.